The 10 T cell receptor beta chains reported below all come from one sample, sequenced in a study of long-term antiretroviral therapy in people with HIV. Samples were assayed with immunoSEQ v3.0 at survey level. Sequencing used immunoSEQ multiplex PCR; TCRdb keeps in-frame clones, though not all of them. The sample lists about 25,000 clones, 82% occurring once. Sequencing was performed on unsorted PBMCs, taken 2.9 years after starting antiretroviral therapy. Every receptor here comes from a man aged 50 to 60 with HIV.

The chain links TRBV19 to TRBJ1-5; D is unresolved. Trimming took 4 bases from V and 2 from J, leaving 9 bases between them. Germline CDR1 reads LNHDA; CDR2 reads SQIVND (reference sequence). The CDR3 is made up of 14 amino acids. The CDR3 region is CASSRIDGNQPQHF. In nucleotides, the CDR3 is TGTGCCAGTAGTAGGATCGACGGCAATCAGCCCCAGCATTTT.

CDR3 sequence reads: CAWRTGGSGYTF. The DNA for the CDR3 is TGTGCCTGGAGGACAGGGGGCAGTGGCTACACCTTC. The rearrangement joins TRBV30 to TRBJ1-2; 10 bases match TRBD1. V lost 3 bases to trimming and J lost 7 bases; unmatched junction nucleotides: 2. Germline CDR1 and CDR2: GTSNPN and SVGIG (reference sequence). The CDR3 spans 12 residues.

The chain uses TRBV18 and TRBJ1-1; tentatively, D is TRBD1 (5 bases). V gave up 3 bases and J gave up 4 bases, with 12 bases separating them. Germline V CDR1 and CDR2: KGHSH, LQKENI. The CDR3 extends over 14 amino acids. CDR3 loop: CASSPQKGITEAFF. CDR3 coding DNA: TGTGCCAGCTCACCTCAGAAGGGGATCACTGAAGCTTTCTTT.

This rearrangement joins TRBV6-1 to TRBJ1-2, with D possibly matching TRBD1 (5 bases). V shed 3 bases and J shed 4 bases, with 18 bases lying between them. Germline V gives CDR1 MNHNS, CDR2 SASEGT. The CDR3 is 16 amino acids. Here the CDR3 reads CASSDSWGLLGYGYTF. CDR3 DNA sequence: TGTGCCAGCAGTGATTCCTGGGGACTCTTGGGCTATGGCTACACCTTC.

This clone occurred a few times. This same CDR3 is encoded by further DNA sequences in the sample. The chain combines TRBV6-1 with TRBJ1-2; D ambiguous. V was trimmed by 2 bases and J by 2 bases, leaving 12 bases between them. The CDR3 extends over 15 amino acids. CDR1 is MNHNS and CDR2 is SASEGT in the germline V gene. DNA of the CDR3: TGTGCCAGCAGTGAACGGTCGGCAAGCAACTATGGCTACACCTTC. It is translated as CASSERSASNYGYTF.

This clone was recorded once. The chain links TRBV5-1 to TRBJ2-1, with 9 nucleotides matching TRBD1. The CDR3 length is 17 residues. The germline gives CDR1 SGHRS, CDR2 YFSETQ. V was clipped by 5 bases and J by 6 bases; unmatched bases: 15. CDR3 amino acids: CASSTHRGQGRSNEQFF. Written as DNA, the CDR3 is TGCGCCAGCAGTACCCATCGGGGACAGGGACGGTCCAATGAGCAGTTCTTC.

The chain uses TRBV29-1 and TRBJ1-2, with 8 bases aligning to TRBD1. Germline CDR1 SQVTM, CDR2 ANQGSEA. The V segment lost 6 bases and the J segment 1 base; nucleotides outside the gene matches: 13. This CDR3 spans 16 amino acids. The CDR3 spells CSVAGQGMALNYGYTF. The CDR3 nucleotides are TGCAGCGTCGCAGGACAGGGCATGGCCCTTAACTATGGCTACACCTTC.

The chain combines TRBV18 with TRBJ1-1; TRBD1 agrees at 7 bases. The length of the CDR3 is 16 residues. CDR1 is KGHSH and CDR2 is LQKENI in the germline V gene. The J segment lost 2 bases and the V segment lost 2 bases, leaving 8 bases of the junction unmatched. CDR3 loop: CASSPENRGPNTEAFF. Here the CDR3 DNA reads TGTGCCAGCTCACCAGAGAACAGGGGCCCAAACACTGAAGCTTTCTTT.

By sample share, this clone is large. The chain couples TRBV28 to TRBJ2-7, with D possibly TRBD2 on 5 matching bases. This CDR3 is built from 13 residues. The germline V gene encodes CDR1 MDHEN and CDR2 SYDVKM. Deletions cut 5 bases from V and 3 bases from J, with 11 bases between. This CDR3 is CASSLGVHYEQYF. In nucleotides, the CDR3 is TGTGCCAGCAGTCTCGGGGTCCACTACGAGCAGTACTTC. Looking up the rest from reference TRBV28 and TRBJ2-7 gives the full variable domain: DVKVTQSSRYLVKRTGEKVFLECVQDMDHENMFWYRQDPGLGLRLIYFSYDVKMKEKGDIPEGYSVSREKKERFSLILESASTNQTSMYLCASSLGVHYEQYFGPGTRLTVT.

This chain uses TRBV28 with TRBJ1-1; D is perhaps TRBD1 (5 bases). This CDR3 has 18 amino acids. V gave up 5 bases and J gave up 3 bases, with 25 bases separating them. CDR1 is MDHEN and CDR2 is SYDVKM in the germline V gene. In DNA, the CDR3 is TGTGCCAGCAGTCCGACGGGAGCTTTGGCGGGGGTAGACACTGAAGCTTTCTTT. Translation gives CASSPTGALAGVDTEAFF.